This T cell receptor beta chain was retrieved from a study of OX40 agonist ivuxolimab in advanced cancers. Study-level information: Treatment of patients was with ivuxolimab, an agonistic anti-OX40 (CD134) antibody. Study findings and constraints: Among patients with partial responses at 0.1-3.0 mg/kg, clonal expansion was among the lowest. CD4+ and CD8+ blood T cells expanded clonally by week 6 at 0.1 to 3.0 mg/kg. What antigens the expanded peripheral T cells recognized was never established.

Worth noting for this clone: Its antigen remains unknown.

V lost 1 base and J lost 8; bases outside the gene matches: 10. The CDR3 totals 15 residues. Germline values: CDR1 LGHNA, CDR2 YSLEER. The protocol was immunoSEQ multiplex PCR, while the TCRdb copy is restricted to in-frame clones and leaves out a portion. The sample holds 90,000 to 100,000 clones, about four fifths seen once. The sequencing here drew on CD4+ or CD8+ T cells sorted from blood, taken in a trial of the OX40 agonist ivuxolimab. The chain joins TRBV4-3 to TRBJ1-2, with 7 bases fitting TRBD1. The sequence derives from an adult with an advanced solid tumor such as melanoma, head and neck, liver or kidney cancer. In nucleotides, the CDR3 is TGCGCCAGCAGCCAAGGTTCGACAGGGAGGAACGGCTACACCTTC. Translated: CASSQGSTGRNGYTF.